These 25 T cell receptor beta chains came from one sample sequenced in a study of T cells in Graves' hyperthyroidism and ophthalmopathy. TCR beta CDR3 sequences were amplified from RNA transcripts. Using the HTBI primer set, a first-round RT-PCR was run on the TCR CDR3. TCRdb called the multiplex PCR reads again in MiXCR, with one record for every CDR3 protein. The sample gives fewer than 350,000 distinct CDR3 sequences, roughly 13% of which show up once; roughly 7.7% is in the top ten. The specimen was blood. Receptor source: a woman aged 40 to 50 with Graves' hyperthyroidism.

This clonotype has at least ten counts. V and J are TRBV28 and TRBJ1-5; D gene ambiguous. Germline V CDR1 and CDR2: MDHEN, SYDVKM. The CDR3 has 14 residues. V was clipped by 2 bases and J by 0 bases, with 5 bases between them. The CDR3 DNA sequence: TGTGCCAGCAGTTTAACCGCTAGCAATCAGCCCCAGCATTTT. The encoded protein is CASSLTASNQPQHF.

The chain joins TRBV5-1 to TRBJ1-5; D is perhaps TRBD1 (5 bases). This CDR3 has 14 amino acids. With 0 bases removed from V and 8 bases from J, the gap between germline ends came to 12 bases. Germline CDR1 SGHRS, CDR2 YFSETQ. The CDR3 here is CASSLGGVAEPQHF. The DNA of the CDR3 is TGCGCCAGCAGCTTGGGAGGGGTTGCGGAGCCCCAGCATTTT. Full variable domain (outside the CDR3, taken from reference TRBV5-1 and TRBJ1-5): KAGVTQTPRYLIKTRGQQVTLSCSPISGHRSVSWYQQTPGQGLQFLFEYFSETQRNKGNFPGRFSGRQFSNSRSEMNVSTLELGDSALYLCASSLGGVAEPQHFGDGTRLSIL.

This clonotype was counted a few times. The chain joins TRBV10-1 to TRBJ2-3; 8 bases are shared with TRBD1. Germline V gene data show CDR1 as WNHNN and CDR2 as SYGVQD (reference sequence). V lost 7 bases, J lost 1 base, and 7 bases stayed unmatched. CDR3 length: 15 residues. The CDR3 region has the DNA TGCGCCAGCACCGACGACAGGGGCGGCACAGATACGCAGTATTTT. It yields the protein CASTDDRGGTDTQYF.

This clonotype was recorded at least ten times. This chain links TRBV6-1 with TRBJ1-5, with a tentative D call TRBD1 (6 bases). V lost 11 bases and J lost 1, with 15 bases in between. This CDR3 is built from 14 residues. CDR1 and CDR2 from the germline V gene are MNHNS and SASEGT. Here the CDR3 DNA reads TGTGCCCGGAGGGGGTTCCGAAGCAATCAGCCCCAGCATTTT. This gives the protein CARRGFRSNQPQHF.

With regard to this clonotype: A read error may be the cause here, since a much bigger clone is one base away. The chain uses TRBV5-1 and TRBJ1-3, with D uncertain. CDR1 is SGHRS and CDR2 is YFSETQ in the germline V gene. The CDR3 runs to 12 residues. CDR3: CASRDSGTTIYF. CDR3 DNA: TGCGCCAGCAGGGACTCTGGAACCACCATATATTTT.

This clonotype was counted ten times or more. The rearrangement uses TRBV10-2 and TRBJ1-4; D gene unclear. Germline CDR1 reads WSHSY; CDR2 reads SAAADI. Trimming stripped 3 bases from V and 4 bases from J, with 6 bases between. The length of the CDR3 is 13 residues. CDR3 sequence reads: CASSENVNEKLFF. CDR3 DNA: TGCGCCAGCAGTGAAAACGTTAATGAAAAACTGTTTTTT.

This clonotype has at least ten counts. The chain joins TRBV27 to TRBJ2-1, with 14 bases that match TRBD2. There are 15 residues in the CDR3. The trim removed 5 bases at V and 6 bases at J, leaving 3 bases unmatched. Germline V gene data show CDR1 as MNHEY and CDR2 as SMNVEV (reference sequence). In DNA form, the CDR3 reads TGTGCCAGCAGTGAAGGGACTAGCGGGAGCAATGAGCAGTTCTTC. As protein: CASSEGTSGSNEQFF.

This clonotype was recorded at least ten times. This chain connects TRBV28 to TRBJ2-5, with D possibly matching TRBD2 (5 bases). The CDR3 is 11 amino acids. Germline CDR1 reads MDHEN; CDR2 reads SYDVKM. Trimming left V 7 bases short and J 5 bases short, with 8 bases between. CDR3 nucleotide sequence: TGTGCCAGCACCACGGGGGAGACCCAGTACTTC. The encoded protein is CASTTGETQYF.

In its sample, this clonotype was seen many times. The V call is TRBV24-1, the J call TRBJ2-2; D is ambiguous. CDR3 size: 16 residues. V was shortened by 3 bases and J by 1 base, with 11 bases between the two germline ends. CDR1 is KGHDR and CDR2 is SFDVKD in the germline V gene. CDR3 residues: CATSDPVGMNTGELFF. Here the CDR3 DNA reads TGTGCCACCAGTGATCCCGTAGGAATGAACACCGGGGAGCTGTTTTTT.

This clonotype was counted ten times or more. V and J are TRBV28 and TRBJ2-5; 10 bases map to TRBD1. CDR3 length: 14 amino acids. V was clipped by 6 bases and J by 6 bases; unmatched bases: 7. Germline-derived CDR1 and CDR2 are MDHEN and SYDVKM. Here the CDR3 reads CASSKRTGGQTQYF. CDR3 sequence (DNA): TGTGCCAGCAGCAAGCGGACAGGGGGTCAGACCCAGTACTTC.

This clonotype has ten or more counts. The chain has TRBV6-2 or TRBV6-3 and TRBJ1-5, with 7 bases lining up with TRBD1. V dropped 8 bases and J dropped 4; count of bases not matched to a gene: 14. From germline, CDR1 is MNHEY and CDR2 SVGEGT. CDR3 length: 16 amino acids. In DNA, the CDR3 is TGTGCCAGCCAGCCTCGCCGGGACAGCTATAATCAGCCCCAGCATTTT. This sequence encodes CASQPRRDSYNQPQHF.

This clonotype has at least ten counts. V usage is TRBV3-1 and J usage is TRBJ2-7; 14 bases match TRBD2. The V segment lost 5 bases and the J segment 7 bases; nucleotides outside the gene matches: 4. The CDR3 has 14 amino acids. Per the germline V gene, CDR1 is LGHDT and CDR2 is YNNKEL (reference sequence). CDR3 in amino acids: CASSGTSGSGEQYF. The CDR3 nucleotides read TGTGCCAGCAGCGGGACTAGCGGGAGCGGGGAGCAGTACTTC.

Ten or more counts support this clonotype. This chain connects TRBV20-1 to TRBJ1-2; weak D call: TRBD1 (5 bases). The CDR3 is 12 residues long. V gave up 0 bases and J gave up 4 bases, with 6 bases separating them. Germline V gene data show CDR1 as DFQATT and CDR2 as SNEGSKA (reference sequence). The CDR3 sequence is CSAREGGYGYTF. In nucleotides, the CDR3 is TGCAGTGCTAGAGAGGGGGGCTATGGCTACACCTTC.

In its sample, this clonotype was seen a few times. The V gene is TRBV5-5, the J gene TRBJ1-1; D gene unclear. Per germline, CDR1 SGHKS and CDR2 YYEKEE (reference sequence). V was pared by 0 bases and J by 10 bases, with 13 bases between. The CDR3 covers 13 residues. The CDR3 is CASSLASGSGAFF. The CDR3 coding sequence is TGTGCCAGCAGCTTGGCATCGGGGAGCGGAGCTTTCTTT.

This clonotype was seen at least ten times. The CDR3 sequence is CASSIRGGIQYF. The CDR3 DNA sequence: TGTGCCAGCAGTATAAGAGGGGGGATTCAGTACTTC. V is TRBV28 and J is TRBJ2-4; either TRBD1 or TRBD2 may supply D (6 bases each). Deletions cut 5 bases from V and 10 bases from J, with 12 bases between. The CDR3 loop spans 12 amino acids. Germline values: CDR1 MDHEN, CDR2 SYDVKM.

This clonotype has only a few counts. The V call is TRBV24-1, the J call TRBJ2-5; D is uncertain. This CDR3 contains 12 residues. Germline V gene sequence: CDR1 KGHDR, CDR2 SFDVKD. Trimming took off 4 bases at V and 2 bases at J, with 4 bases between the two ends. The CDR3 nucleotides are TGTGCCACCAGTGAAAGGCAAGAGACCCAGTACTTC. Amino acid sequence: CATSERQETQYF.

Ten or more counts support this clonotype. The chain has TRBV7-9 and TRBJ2-5; possible D gene TRBD2, 6 bases. This CDR3 has 14 residues. The germline V gene has CDR1 SEHNR and CDR2 FQNEAQ (reference sequence). V lost 8 bases and J 1 base, leaving 14 bases between the germline ends. In nucleotides, the CDR3 is TGTGCCAGCGCGTCAGGAGGGGTCCAAGAGACCCAGTACTTC. Amino acids: CASASGGVQETQYF.

The chain recombines TRBV11-1 with TRBJ2-1; D not certain. CDR1 SGHAT and CDR2 FQDESV come from the germline V gene (reference sequence). The CDR3 spans 14 residues. V was trimmed by 1 base and J by 9 bases, leaving 13 bases between them. The CDR3 DNA reads TGTGCCAGCAGCTTAGATGCCCGTCCGAGTGAGCAGTTCTTC. It is translated as CASSLDARPSEQFF.

The V call is TRBV29-1, the J call TRBJ1-2, with D hard to call. The V gene lost 7 bases and the J gene lost 7 bases, with 19 bases spanning the gap. CDR1 SQVTM and CDR2 ANQGSEA come from the germline V gene. CDR3 length equals 13 residues. CDR3 sequence: CSAPRITDGGYTF. In DNA form, the CDR3 reads TGCAGCGCCCCGAGGATCACGGACGGTGGCTACACCTTC.

As to this clonotype: Here the CDR3 omits its conserved ending phenylalanine or tryptophan, so a read error is the likely source. The chain recombines TRBV7-9 with TRBJ2-7; 7 bases map to TRBD1. The V and J ends lost 5 bases and 3 bases, in that order; junction bases with no gene match: 4. Germline values: CDR1 SEHNR, CDR2 FQNEAQ (reference sequence). The CDR3 covers 13 residues. Here the CDR3 DNA reads TGTGCCAGCAGCCCCGCAGGGGGCTACGAGCAGTACTTA. Its protein product is CASSPAGGYEQYL.

This clonotype was observed many times. The V call is TRBV20-1, the J call TRBJ1-1; TRBD1 matches 7 bases. J was trimmed by 0 bases and V by 2 bases; bases with no gene match: 3. The CDR3 contains 14 residues. The germline V gene encodes CDR1 DFQATT and CDR2 SNEGSKA (reference sequence). CDR3 loop: CSARLTGVNTEAFF. Written as DNA, the CDR3 is TGCAGTGCTAGACTTACAGGGGTGAACACTGAAGCTTTCTTT.

This clonotype appeared a few times. J is TRBJ2-7 and V is TRBV4-2, with 7 bases identical to TRBD2. The CDR3 is 14 residues long. V was pared by 4 bases and J by 3 bases, with 6 bases of the junction left unmatched. Germline V lookup: CDR1 LGHNA, CDR2 YNFKEQ. CDR3 sequence reads: CASSPGGSIYEQYF. Here the CDR3 DNA reads TGTGCCAGCAGCCCCGGCGGGAGTATCTACGAGCAGTACTTC.

This clonotype was picked up many times. The rearrangement uses TRBV3-1 and TRBJ2-5, with 11 bases aligning to TRBD2. The germline V gene encodes CDR1 LGHDT and CDR2 YNNKEL (reference sequence). After removal of 0 bases from V and 6 bases from J, the junction contained 12 bases not matched to a gene. The CDR3 consists of 18 residues. The CDR3 region has the DNA TGTGCCAGCAGCCAAGATCCCGCCCGAACTAGCGGGAGAAAGACCCAGTACTTC. It codes for CASSQDPARTSGRKTQYF.

There are many counts of this clonotype. The chain employs TRBV4-2 and TRBJ2-1, with 11 bases identical to TRBD2. Trimming took 6 bases from V and 5 from J; bases not matched to a gene: 6. This CDR3 is 15 amino acids long. Germline-derived CDR1 and CDR2 are LGHNA and YNFKEQ. CDR3 DNA sequence: TGTGCCAGCAGACCCGGGACTAGCGGCAACAATGAGCAGTTCTTC. Residues: CASRPGTSGNNEQFF.

This clonotype was picked up many times. CDR3 residues: CASTGGGRKNEQFF. In DNA form, the CDR3 reads TGTGCCAGCACGGGGGGGGGAAGAAAAAATGAGCAGTTCTTC. The rearrangement links TRBV6-1 to TRBJ2-1; 8 bases map to TRBD2. This CDR3 comprises 14 residues. Unmatched junction bases numbered 9, after V lost 7 bases and J lost 7 bases. CDR1 is MNHNS and CDR2 is SASEGT in the germline V gene.